This T cell receptor (beta chain) was recorded in a study of blood T cell repertoires in COVID-19. Study context: T cells, B-cell-depleted T cells, or PBMCs provided the cDNA or gDNA that served as material.

The Seattle site enrolled patients during active infection and followed them longitudinally. This clone was observed once. Some clones are missing from TCRdb's copy, which holds only in-frame ones; the method was immunoSEQ multiplex PCR. The table shows 190,000 or so clones, with about 81% occurring only once. Trimming at V came to 6 bases and at J to 10 bases, leaving 12 bases not matched to a gene. This CDR3 has 15 amino acids. CDR1 is SGHTS, CDR2 YDEGEE, per germline. The sample comprised peripheral blood. This TCR came from a woman of 80 years or more with COVID-19, enrolled during active disease. The chain links TRBV5-8 to TRBJ1-4; 10 nucleotides align to TRBD1. The CDR3 DNA reads as TGTGCCAGCACCGACGGTTGGGGGACAGGGGCAAAACTGTTTTTT. It codes for CASTDGWGTGAKLFF.